Listed here is a single T cell receptor beta chain. In its sample, this clonotype was seen many times. What this receptor recognizes is not known. No much larger clonotype is one base removed from it; base qualities were not supplied. The library relied on RT-PCR. Reads for this sample came from an Illumina HiSeq 2500. TCRdb ran its own pipeline on the public reads, namely fastp trimming at Q25 and MiXCR clone calling, and kept in-frame beta chains. Records with the same CDR3 protein are collapsed into one entry carrying the most frequent genes and DNA. The sample contains approximately 530,000 distinct CDR3 sequences, approximately 7.1% of them found a single time. Roughly 13% of the sample goes to the ten largest clones. These data originate in a study of response to subunit inactivated influenza vaccine (dated by TCRdb to the late 2010s). For the wider study: Deep quantitative T cell receptor repertoire profiling was used in the study to track responses to a trivalent subunit inactivated influenza vaccine. Findings and caveats that apply to the study as a whole: The authors suggested that each seasonal influenza vaccination may recruit only a limited number of new T cells.

CDR1 is given as LGHDT and CDR2 as YNNKEL, both from the germline V gene (reference sequence). The CDR3 measures 15 amino acids from cysteine to phenylalanine. The sequence is cut down to CDR3 DNA, 45 bases in frame from base 1. V gives up 2 bases and J gives up 7 bases, and the segment between their germline ends measures 14 bases. The sequence joins TRBV3-1 to TRBJ1-4, with TRBD1 as a weak D call on 6 bases. The input for sequencing was PBMCs from blood, taken about 24 months after vaccination. The receptor was derived from a man in his fifties or sixties who received an inactivated influenza vaccine. Donor details come from another sample of the same person, matched by shared clones. This receptor has the CDR3 CASSQIQGRSEKLFF. The nucleotide sequence reads as follows: TGTGCCAGCAGCCAAATCCAGGGGAGGAGTGAAAAACTGTTTTTT.